The rows below give T cell receptor beta chains drawn from one sample of a study of blood T cells in healthy people across ages. TCRdb re-derived calls from the 5' RACE reads in MiXCR, one entry per CDR3 protein. Here the sample spans 450,000 to 600,000 distinct CDR3 sequences, about 29% being singletons. The sample was also reused in another study, on T cells of mothers and their children.

The specimen was blood. These receptors were taken from a boy between 2 and 10 years old in good health. The CDR3 runs from the conserved cysteine through the conserved F or W. A D gene is named only where the DNA matches it firmly. Part of the rows lack a size; the others show once, few, many or a class for expanded clones.

NA	TRBJ1-5	TRBV12-3/TRBV12-4	NA	TGTGCCAGCAGTTCCACCGACAGTAGCAATCAGCCCCAGCATTTT	CASSSTDSSNQPQHF
NA	TRBJ2-3	TRBV7-2	NA	TGTGCCAGCAGCTTAGTACGATCATCCACGTATTTT	CASSLVRSSTYF
NA	TRBJ2-1	TRBV2	NA	TGTGCCAGCAGCCCCGTAGCTTCCGAGCAGTTCTTC	CASSPVASEQFF
NA	TRBJ1-2	TRBV10-3	few	TGTGCCATCAGTGTGCAGACAGCTAACTATGGCTACACCTTC	CAISVQTANYGYTF
TRBD2	TRBJ2-7	TRBV6-5	NA	TGTGCCAGCAGTTACAAGAGCGGGAGGGCCCCGTACGAGCAGTACTTC	CASSYKSGRAPYEQYF
TRBD2	TRBJ2-5	TRBV7-9	once	TGTGCCAGCAGCCCAGACGGACTAGCGGTTTTGGAGCAGTACTTC	CASSPDGLAVLEQYF
TRBD2	TRBJ2-7	TRBV4-3	few	TGCGCCAAGGGACTAAACTACGAGCAGTACTTT	CAKGLNYEQYF
TRBD1	TRBJ2-1	TRBV5-1	few	TGCGCCAGCAGCTTTGTCAGGGGGCAGCATGAGCAGTTCTTC	CASSFVRGQHEQFF
NA	TRBJ2-1	TRBV9	NA	TGTGCCAGCAGCGTAGGGCTAGCACTTTTCGATGAGCAGTTCTTC	CASSVGLALFDEQFF
NA	TRBJ2-7	TRBV10-3	NA	TGTGCCATCAGCGCCCGGGGAGGTACACCCACCTACGAGCAGTACTTC	CAISARGGTPTYEQYF
TRBD2	TRBJ2-1	TRBV5-1	NA	TGCGCCAGCAGCAGGGACGGGGCGCGACTAGCGCACAATGAGCAGTTCTTC	CASSRDGARLAHNEQFF
NA	TRBJ2-1	TRBV9	few	TGTGCCAGCAGCGTTGCAGGGTATGAGCAGTTCTTC	CASSVAGYEQFF
NA	TRBJ2-3	TRBV5-5	NA	TGTGCCAGCAGCTTTAGGGCGGATTACACAGATGCGCAGTATTTT	CASSFRADYTDAQYF
TRBD1	TRBJ1-2	TRBV7-3	few	TGTGCCAGCAGCTTTGACAGGGGAGCTGGCTACACCTTC	CASSFDRGAGYTF
NA	TRBJ2-3	TRBV4-3	many	TGCGCCAGCAGCCAAGATAGAAGCACAGATACGCAGTATTTT	CASSQDRSTDTQYF
NA	TRBJ2-5	TRBV27	few	TGTGCCAGCAGTAAGAAGGACGGTGAGACCCAGTACTTC	CASSKKDGETQYF
TRBD2	TRBJ2-1	TRBV18	NA	TGTGCCAGCTCACCGCAACTAGCGGGGTCCTACAATGAGCAGTTCTTC	CASSPQLAGSYNEQFF
NA	TRBJ1-5	TRBV28	NA	TGTGCCAGCAGTTCCACGAACACGGGGGCCCAGCATTTT	CASSSTNTGAQHF
NA	TRBJ2-5	TRBV6-5	few	TGTGCCAGCAGTTACTCCTTCTCCAGTTCCCAAGAGACCCAGTACTTC	CASSYSFSSSQETQYF
TRBD1	TRBJ2-7	TRBV7-9	NA	TGTGCCAGCAGCCCCCCCGGGACAGGGGGCCACGAGCAGTACTTC	CASSPPGTGGHEQYF
NA	TRBJ1-2	TRBV6-5	few	TGTGCCAGCAGTTACTCGAGGGGGGGCTTTGGCTACACCTTC	CASSYSRGGFGYTF
NA	TRBJ1-2	TRBV12-3/TRBV12-4	NA	TGTGCCAGCAGTTCCCCGGACAGCAGTGGTGGCTACACCTTC	CASSSPDSSGGYTF
TRBD2	TRBJ2-6	TRBV9	NA	TGTGCCAGCAGCACCCGGACTAGCGGGGTTACGACTGGGGCCAACGTCCTGACTTTC	CASSTRTSGVTTGANVLTF
TRBD2	TRBJ2-2	TRBV11-2	many	TGTGCCAGCAGCTCCGTCGCGGGAGGGCTAGGCGGGGAGCTGTTTTTT	CASSSVAGGLGGELFF
NA	TRBJ2-5	TRBV5-1	NA	TGCGCCAGCAGCTTGTTCAATGACCGAAAAGAGACCCAGTACTTC	CASSLFNDRKETQYF
NA	TRBJ2-6	TRBV6-1	NA	TGTGCCAGCAGATCCGGGGCAGGGCACTCTGGGGCCAACGTCCTGACTTTC	CASRSGAGHSGANVLTF
NA	TRBJ1-1	TRBV9	NA	TGTGCCAGCAGCGAGAACCCGACAGAAACTATGAACACTGAAGCTTTCTTT	CASSENPTETMNTEAFF
TRBD2	TRBJ2-1	TRBV6-5	NA	TGTGCCAGCAGATCACTAGCGGGGGGCCGCAATGAGCAGTTCTTC	CASRSLAGGRNEQFF
TRBD1	TRBJ2-2	TRBV13	few	TGTGCCAGCAGCTTAAACAACAGGGGGCGCACCGGGGAGCTGTTTTTT	CASSLNNRGRTGELFF
TRBD1	TRBJ1-2	TRBV7-8	few	TGTGCCAGCAGCCCAGGAGGGACAGACGTTTATGGCTACACCTTC	CASSPGGTDVYGYTF
TRBD1	TRBJ2-1	TRBV20-1	few	TGCAGTGCAAGGGGGACAGGGCTTTACAATGAGCAGTTCTTC	CSARGTGLYNEQFF
NA	TRBJ2-6	TRBV5-6	many	TGTGCCAGCAGCTTAGATCGGACATCGTACTCTGGGGCCAACGTCCTGACTTTC	CASSLDRTSYSGANVLTF
NA	TRBJ2-5	TRBV6-1	few	TGTGCCAGCAGCGGGGCTGGCACGGGAGAGACCCAGTACTTC	CASSGAGTGETQYF
TRBD2	TRBJ2-3	TRBV3-1	few	TGTGCCAGCAGCGTACTAGCGGGAGTTGGCACAGATACGCAGTATTTT	CASSVLAGVGTDTQYF
NA	TRBJ1-4	TRBV5-1	NA	TGCGCCAGCAGCTCCGGGCCGCACTTTAATGAAAAACTGTTTTTT	CASSSGPHFNEKLFF
TRBD1	TRBJ1-1	TRBV9	NA	TGTGCCAGCAGCGTAGCCGGACAGGGCGCGCGAGCTTTCTTT	CASSVAGQGARAFF
TRBD2	TRBJ2-1	TRBV14	NA	TGTGCCAGCAGACCGCTAGCGGGAGCCGGCAATGAGCAGTTCTTC	CASRPLAGAGNEQFF
TRBD2	TRBJ2-1	TRBV12-3/TRBV12-4	NA	TGTGCCAGCAGTTTTAGCGGGCTGTACAATGAGCAGTTCTTC	CASSFSGLYNEQFF
TRBD1	TRBJ2-1	TRBV2	few	TGTGCCAGCAGGAATCCGGGACAGGGTAAAAATGAGCAGTTCTTC	CASRNPGQGKNEQFF
TRBD2	TRBJ2-7	TRBV5-1	NA	TGCGCCAGCAGCTTTGAACCAATAGGTCGGGGGGTATCCTACGAGCAGTACTTC	CASSFEPIGRGVSYEQYF
TRBD1	TRBJ1-2	TRBV30	NA	TGTGCCTCCTTGATCGCCGGGACAGGGGTAGACGGCTACACCTTC	CASLIAGTGVDGYTF
TRBD2	TRBJ2-1	TRBV2	NA	TGTGCCAGCAGTTGGCTGGCGGGAGATTACAATGAGCAGTTCTTC	CASSWLAGDYNEQFF
NA	TRBJ2-5	TRBV20-1	NA	TGCAGTGCTAGAGAAGGGATGGAGACCCAGTACTTC	CSAREGMETQYF
TRBD1	TRBJ1-5	TRBV7-8	NA	TGTGCCAGCAGCCCAAGGACCCCCCGGGACAGGGTCAATCAGCCCCAGCATTTT	CASSPRTPRDRVNQPQHF
NA	TRBJ2-3	TRBV7-2	NA	TGTGCCAGCAGCGGCAGGGTGGGCCCCACAGATACGCAGTATTTT	CASSGRVGPTDTQYF
NA	TRBJ1-6	TRBV2	NA	TGTGCCAGCAGTGAAGACAGTCTTTCGCCCCTCCACTTT	CASSEDSLSPLHF
NA	TRBJ2-1	TRBV24-1	few	TGTGCCACCAGTGAGGGAGGATTAGCTGCGTCCAATGAGCAGTTCTTC	CATSEGGLAASNEQFF
NA	TRBJ1-1	TRBV29-1	few	TGCAGCGTTGAAGGCCTACTGGGCACTGAAGCTTTCTTT	CSVEGLLGTEAFF
TRBD2	TRBJ2-7	TRBV20-1	few	TGCAGTGGGAGAACTAGCGGGGTTTCCTACGAGCAGTACTTC	CSGRTSGVSYEQYF
TRBD1	TRBJ2-4	TRBV29-1	NA	TGCAGCGGGATGTCCCGGGACAGGCTCATTCAGTACTTC	CSGMSRDRLIQYF
TRBD1	TRBJ2-2	TRBV6-6	few	TGTGCCAGCACACGGGACAGGGGGCGCGCCGGGGAGCTGTTTTTT	CASTRDRGRAGELFF
NA	TRBJ2-5	TRBV25-1	NA	TGTGCCAGCACTACAGGGTTTCGAGAGACCCAGTACTTC	CASTTGFRETQYF
TRBD1	TRBJ2-2	TRBV7-8	few	TGTGCCAGCAGGAACTGGACAGGGGTGACCGGGGAGCTGTTTTTT	CASRNWTGVTGELFF
TRBD1	TRBJ2-6	TRBV19	NA	TGTGCCAGTAGTCCACAACAGGGGTCTGGGGCCAACGTCCTGACTTTC	CASSPQQGSGANVLTF